The T cell receptor (beta chain) under discussion was sequenced for a study of T-cell memory formation after mild COVID-19. Study at large: In these data, TCR clusters were largely donor specific.

CDR1 SGHRS and CDR2 YFSETQ come from the germline V gene. V was shortened by 0 bases and J by 2 bases, with 9 bases between the two germline ends. The CDR3 is made up of 14 amino acids. A note on this clonotype: Its antigen is still unknown.

Findings and caveats of the study: Contracting clones from day 15 to 85 had balanced CD4/CD8; later expanders favoured CD4+. Some clones that responded turned up in pre-infection memory, which suggests that cross-reactive memory joined in. Mainly CM and EM harbored the contracting CD4+ clones; mainly EMRA harbored the CD8+ ones.

TCRdb recomputed calls from the 5' RACE reads with MiXCR, one row per CDR3 protein. The sample contains approximately 400,000 distinct CDR3 sequences, 20% to 25% of which appear only once. The genes are TRBV5-1 and TRBJ2-7; tentative D call: TRBD2 (6 bases). The clonotype was recovered from an adult woman who had mild COVID-19 (a few samples of this study predate the infection). Cell type and time point are not known. Material: PBMCs or a T cell subset sorted from them (not recorded which). CDR3: CASSLVGGTYEQYF. Here the CDR3 DNA reads TGCGCCAGCAGCTTGGTCGGGGGAACCTACGAGCAGTACTTC. The full variable domain, with the rest looked up from reference TRBV5-1 and TRBJ2-7, is KAGVTQTPRYLIKTRGQQVTLSCSPISGHRSVSWYQQTPGQGLQFLFEYFSETQRNKGNFPGRFSGRQFSNSRSEMNVSTLELGDSALYLCASSLVGGTYEQYFGPGTRLTVT.